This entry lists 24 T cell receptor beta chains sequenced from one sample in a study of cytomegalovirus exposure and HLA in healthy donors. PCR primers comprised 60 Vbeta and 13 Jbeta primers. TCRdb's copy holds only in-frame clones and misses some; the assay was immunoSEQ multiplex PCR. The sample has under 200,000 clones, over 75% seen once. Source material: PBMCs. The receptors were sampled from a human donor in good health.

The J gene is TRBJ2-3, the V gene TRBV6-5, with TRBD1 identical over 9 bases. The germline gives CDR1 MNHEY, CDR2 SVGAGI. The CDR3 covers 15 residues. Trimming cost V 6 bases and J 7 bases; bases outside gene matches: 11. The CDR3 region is CASSRTNRGQNTQYF. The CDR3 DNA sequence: TGTGCCAGCAGCCGCACCAACAGGGGGCAGAATACGCAGTATTTT.

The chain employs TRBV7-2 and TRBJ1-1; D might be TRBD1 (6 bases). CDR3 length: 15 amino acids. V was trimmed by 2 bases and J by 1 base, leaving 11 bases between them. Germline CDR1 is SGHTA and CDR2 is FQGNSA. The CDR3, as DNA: TGTGCCAGCAGCTTATGGGGGGGCGCGAACACTGAAGCTTTCTTT. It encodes CASSLWGGANTEAFF.

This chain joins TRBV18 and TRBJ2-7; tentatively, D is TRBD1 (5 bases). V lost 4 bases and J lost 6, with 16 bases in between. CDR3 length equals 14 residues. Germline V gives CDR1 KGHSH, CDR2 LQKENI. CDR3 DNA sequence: TGTGCCAGCTCACGACAGAGTGCCTCGGGCGAGCAGTACTTC. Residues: CASSRQSASGEQYF.

The CDR3 sequence is CASSPFPEAFF. The CDR3 region has the DNA TGTGCCAGCAGCCCCTTTCCTGAAGCTTTCTTT. The rearrangement joins TRBV7-2 to TRBJ1-1; no definite D call. This CDR3 has 11 residues. Germline values: CDR1 SGHTA, CDR2 FQGNSA. V lost 5 bases to trimming and J lost 6 bases, with 7 bases between them.

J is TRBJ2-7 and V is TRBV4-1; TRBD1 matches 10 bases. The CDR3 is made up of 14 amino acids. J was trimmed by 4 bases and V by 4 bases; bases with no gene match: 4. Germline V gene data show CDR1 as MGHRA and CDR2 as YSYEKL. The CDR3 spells CASSPWTGGYEQYF. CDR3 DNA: TGCGCCAGCAGCCCATGGACAGGGGGTTACGAGCAGTACTTC.

The CDR3, as DNA: TGCGCCAGCAGTGAGTCGGCAGCGGGGGGGCCGGCAGATACGCAGTATTTT. Translated: CASSESAAGGPADTQYF. The chain recombines TRBV10-1 with TRBJ2-3, with 10 bases lining up with TRBD2. The germline gives CDR1 WNHNN, CDR2 SYGVQD (reference sequence). The trim removed 0 bases at V and 4 bases at J, leaving 7 bases unmatched. The length of the CDR3 is 17 residues.

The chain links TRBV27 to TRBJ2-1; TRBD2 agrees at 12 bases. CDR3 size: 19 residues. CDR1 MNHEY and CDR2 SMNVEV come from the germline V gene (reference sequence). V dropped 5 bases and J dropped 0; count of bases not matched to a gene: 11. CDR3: CASSTRYASGGDSYNEQFF. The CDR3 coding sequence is TGTGCCAGCAGTACACGATACGCTAGCGGGGGGGACTCCTACAATGAGCAGTTCTTC.

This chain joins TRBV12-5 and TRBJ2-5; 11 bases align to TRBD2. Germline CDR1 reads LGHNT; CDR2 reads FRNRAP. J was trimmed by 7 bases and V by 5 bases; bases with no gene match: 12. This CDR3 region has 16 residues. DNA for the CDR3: TGTGCTAGTGGTCCCCCCGGGACTAGCGGCTTGGGGACCCAGTACTTC. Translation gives CASGPPGTSGLGTQYF.

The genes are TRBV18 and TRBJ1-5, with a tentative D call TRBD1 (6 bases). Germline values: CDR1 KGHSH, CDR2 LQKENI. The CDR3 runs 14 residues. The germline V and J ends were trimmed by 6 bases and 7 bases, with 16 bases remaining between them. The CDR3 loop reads CASSRYREQQPQHF. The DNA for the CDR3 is TGTGCCAGCTCGCGTTACAGGGAACAACAGCCCCAGCATTTT.

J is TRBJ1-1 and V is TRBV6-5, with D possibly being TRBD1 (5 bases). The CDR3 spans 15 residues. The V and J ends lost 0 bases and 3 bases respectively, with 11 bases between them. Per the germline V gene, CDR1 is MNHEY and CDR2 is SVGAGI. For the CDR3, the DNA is TGTGCCAGCAGTTACTCGACAGTCCAGGACACTGAAGCTTTCTTT. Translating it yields CASSYSTVQDTEAFF.

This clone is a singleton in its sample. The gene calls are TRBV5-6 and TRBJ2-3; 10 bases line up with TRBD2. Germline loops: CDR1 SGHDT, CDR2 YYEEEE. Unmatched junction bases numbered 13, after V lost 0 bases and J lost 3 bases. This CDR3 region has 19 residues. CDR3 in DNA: TGTGCCAGCAGCTTGGTGCGGGAGCGGGGGGGCTTGGGGACAGATACGCAGTATTTT. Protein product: CASSLVRERGGLGTDTQYF.

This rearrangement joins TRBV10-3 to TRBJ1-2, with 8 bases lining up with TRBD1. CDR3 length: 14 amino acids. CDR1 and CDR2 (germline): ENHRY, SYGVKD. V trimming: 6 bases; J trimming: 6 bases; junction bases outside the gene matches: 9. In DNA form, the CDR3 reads TGTGCCATCAGGAGCGTGGGACAGGTGCATGGCTACACCTTC. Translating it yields CAIRSVGQVHGYTF.

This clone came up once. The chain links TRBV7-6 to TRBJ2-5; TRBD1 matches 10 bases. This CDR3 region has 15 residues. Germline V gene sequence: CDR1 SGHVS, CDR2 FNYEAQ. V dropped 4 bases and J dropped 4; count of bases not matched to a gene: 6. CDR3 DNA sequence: TGTGCCAGCAGCTCCCCGACAGGGGGCATAGAGACCCAGTACTTC. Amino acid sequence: CASSSPTGGIETQYF.

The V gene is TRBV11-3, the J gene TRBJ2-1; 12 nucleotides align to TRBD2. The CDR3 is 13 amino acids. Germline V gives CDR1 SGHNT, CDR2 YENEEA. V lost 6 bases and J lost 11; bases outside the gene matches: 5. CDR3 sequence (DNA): TGTGCCAGCAGACCCACTAGCGGGAGGAAGCAGTTCTTC. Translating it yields CASRPTSGRKQFF.

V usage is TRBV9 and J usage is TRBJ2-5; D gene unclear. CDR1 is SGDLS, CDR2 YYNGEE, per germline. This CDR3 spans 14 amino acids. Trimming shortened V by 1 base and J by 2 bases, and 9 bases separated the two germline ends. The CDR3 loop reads CASSVFAVQETQYF. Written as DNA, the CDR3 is TGTGCCAGCAGCGTATTTGCGGTACAAGAGACCCAGTACTTC.

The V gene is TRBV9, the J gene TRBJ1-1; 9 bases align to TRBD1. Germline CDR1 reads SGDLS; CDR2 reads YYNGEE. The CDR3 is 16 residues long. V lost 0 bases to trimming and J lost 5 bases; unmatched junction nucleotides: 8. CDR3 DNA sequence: TGTGCCAGCAGCGTAGATTCCGGGACAGGGCCAACTGAAGCTTTCTTT. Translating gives CASSVDSGTGPTEAFF.

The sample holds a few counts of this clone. In nucleotides, the CDR3 is TGTGCCAGCACGGGGGTCGGTACCTACGAGCAGTACTTC. It specifies CASTGVGTYEQYF. This chain links TRBV28 with TRBJ2-7; D may be TRBD2 (6 bases). The CDR3 is made up of 13 amino acids. The V end lost 7 bases, the J end lost 2 bases, and 12 bases lay between the germline ends. The V gene's germline CDR1 is MDHEN and CDR2 SYDVKM.

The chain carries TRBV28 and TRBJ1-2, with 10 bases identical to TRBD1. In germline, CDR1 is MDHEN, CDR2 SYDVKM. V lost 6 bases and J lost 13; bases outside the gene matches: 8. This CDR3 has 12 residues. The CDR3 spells CASSRQGAEGTF. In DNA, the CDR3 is TGTGCCAGCAGCCGACAGGGGGCCGAGGGCACCTTC.

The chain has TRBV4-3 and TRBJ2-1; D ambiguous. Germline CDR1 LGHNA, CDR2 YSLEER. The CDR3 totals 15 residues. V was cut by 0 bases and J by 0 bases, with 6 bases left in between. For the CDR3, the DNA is TGCGCCAGCAGCCAAGACCCAGTCTCCTACAATGAGCAGTTCTTC. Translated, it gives CASSQDPVSYNEQFF.

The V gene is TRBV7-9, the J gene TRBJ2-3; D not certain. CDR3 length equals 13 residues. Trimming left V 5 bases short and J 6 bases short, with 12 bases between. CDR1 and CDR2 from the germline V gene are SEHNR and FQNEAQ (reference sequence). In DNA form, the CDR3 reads TGTGCCAGCAGCCCCGAGTCTTGGGATACGCAGTATTTT. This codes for CASSPESWDTQYF.

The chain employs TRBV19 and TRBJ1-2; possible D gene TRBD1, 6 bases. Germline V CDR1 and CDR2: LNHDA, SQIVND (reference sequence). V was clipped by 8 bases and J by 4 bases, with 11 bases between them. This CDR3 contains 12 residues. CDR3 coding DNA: TGTGCCAGTTTCGACAGGTTCTATGGCTACACCTTC. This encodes CASFDRFYGYTF.

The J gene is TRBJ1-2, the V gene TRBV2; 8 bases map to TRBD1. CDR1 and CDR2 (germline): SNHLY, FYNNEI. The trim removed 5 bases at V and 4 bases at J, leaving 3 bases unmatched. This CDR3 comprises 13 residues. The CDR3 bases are TGTGCCAGCAGTACGACAGGGGTCTATGGCTACACCTTC. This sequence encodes CASSTTGVYGYTF.

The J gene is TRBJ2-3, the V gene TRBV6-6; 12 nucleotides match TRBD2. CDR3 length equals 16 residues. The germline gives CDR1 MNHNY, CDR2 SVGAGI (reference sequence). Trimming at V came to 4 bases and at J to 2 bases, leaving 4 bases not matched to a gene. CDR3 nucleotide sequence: TGTGCCAGCAGTTCAGGACTAGCGGGGATCACAGATACGCAGTATTTT. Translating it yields CASSSGLAGITDTQYF.

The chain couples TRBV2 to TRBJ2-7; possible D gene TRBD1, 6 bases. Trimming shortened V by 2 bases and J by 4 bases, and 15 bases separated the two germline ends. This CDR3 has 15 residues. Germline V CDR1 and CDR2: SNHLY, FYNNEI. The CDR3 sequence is CASSESLQGHYEQYF. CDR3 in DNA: TGTGCCAGCAGTGAATCTTTACAGGGCCATTACGAGCAGTACTTC.